This TCR beta chain derives from a study of blood T cell repertoires in COVID-19. Overall study context: PBMCs, B-cell-depleted T cells, or T cells provided the cDNA or gDNA that made up the material.

Individuals drawn from 24 US areas were about 18 to 95 years old. Before being deemed recovered, Cohort 3 donors had two negative PCRs, clearance, or symptom resolution. The germline gives CDR1 KGHSH, CDR2 LQKENI. The length of the CDR3 is 13 residues. V dropped 2 bases and J dropped 4; count of bases not matched to a gene: 0. Per the original methods: Reference gene primer amplification in the assay estimated nucleated cell counts. Generated by immunoSEQ multiplex PCR, the TCRdb table keeps only in-frame clones and is missing some. The V and J calls and clone size come from that table; D and trimming were worked out from the DNA. The profile shows over 200,000 clones, roughly 85% of them singletons.

The source of this sequence is a man aged 30 to 39 who had recovered from COVID-19. Source material: PBMCs or T cells enriched from blood (not recorded which). The V and J genes are TRBV18 and TRBJ2-5; 8 nucleotides line up with TRBD1. CDR3: CASSPGTGETQYF. The CDR3 nucleotides are TGTGCCAGCTCACCAGGGACAGGAGAGACCCAGTACTTC.